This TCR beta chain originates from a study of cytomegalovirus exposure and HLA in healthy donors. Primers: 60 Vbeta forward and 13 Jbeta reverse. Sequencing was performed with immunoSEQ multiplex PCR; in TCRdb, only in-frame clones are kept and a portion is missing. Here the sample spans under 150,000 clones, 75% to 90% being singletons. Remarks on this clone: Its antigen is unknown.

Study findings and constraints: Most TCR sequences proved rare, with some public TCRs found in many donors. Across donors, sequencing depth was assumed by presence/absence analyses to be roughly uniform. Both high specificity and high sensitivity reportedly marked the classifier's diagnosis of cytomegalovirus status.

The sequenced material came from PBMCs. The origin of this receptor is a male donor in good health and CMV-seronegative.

CDR3 DNA: TGTGCCAGCAGCACAACCGGGACAGGGAAGTACTTC. Protein: CASSTTGTGKYF. The V call is TRBV21-1, the J call TRBJ2-7; TRBD1, the D gene given by the table, was not confirmed from the DNA. TRBV21-1 is labeled a pseudogene. CDR3 size: 12 residues.